The clone carrying this T cell receptor (beta chain) came up a few times. Its antigen is not identified. This specimen comes from a study of T-cell memory formation after mild COVID-19. Overall study findings and caveats: Contracting CD8+ clones were enriched in EMRA, CD4+ mainly in CM and EM. Pre-infection memory contained some responding clones, which suggested that cross-reactive memory had joined.

TCRdb processed the 5' RACE reads anew with MiXCR; each CDR3 protein has one entry. Of 200,000 to 250,000 distinct CDR3 sequences detected, around 17% appear once; the ten largest clones hold 3.5% to 4%. This CDR3 contains 14 residues. Trimming removed 0 bases from V and 1 base from J, with 7 bases in between. Germline V lookup: CDR1 LGHNA, CDR2 YSLEER. The sequenced material came from PBMCs or a T cell subset sorted from them (not recorded which). The chain couples TRBV4-3 to TRBJ2-7; the D is unclear. The receptor's source is a man younger than 35 who had mild COVID-19 (a few samples of this study predate the infection). Cell type and time point are not known. The CDR3 loop reads CASSQDWQSYEQYF. The CDR3 nucleotides read TGCGCCAGCAGCCAAGATTGGCAGTCCTACGAGCAGTACTTC.